This T cell receptor (beta chain) appears in the sequencing data of a study of blood T cell repertoires in COVID-19 (TCRdb year 2020). Some background on the complete study: The collaborator samples originated in the United States, Italy and Spain and spanned the acute and convalescent phases of COVID-19. The material from the prospective study consisted of cDNA or gDNA derived from T cells, B-cell-depleted T cells, or PBMCs. Subjects who had been exposed to COVID-19, were actively infected with it, or had recovered from it provided the deeply sampled blood TCRbeta repertoires that made up the dataset. A freely available public database, intended as a resource for researchers studying the immune response to SARS-CoV-2, is where the repertoires were released. Samples were obtained from the ongoing ImmuneRACE study (first 160 participants) and from 1,254 subjects provided by 6 global collaborators. A de-identified subject ID, COVID-19 status, age in years and sex were almost always included in the sample metadata. Where HLA class I and class II types were available, the types were taken from metadata supplied by the sample provider, not from assay-based typing.

According to the germline V gene (reference sequence), CDR1 reads SEHNR and CDR2 reads FQNEAQ. Including the terminal cysteine and phenylalanine, the CDR3 comprises 15 residues. Here the CDR3 DNA is all that survives: 45 bases in frame from base 1. V lost 3 bases and J lost 1 base, and the count of bases not matched to a germline gene is 3. What the research found in general, with its limitations: The quantity of clinical and demographic metadata differed by source and by participant and was supplied without curation.

On this clone: Its antigen is still unknown. Per-nucleotide qualities are absent, and no much larger clonotype sits a single base away.

TCRbeta CDR3 regions were amplified from genomic DNA by means of the immunoSEQ Assay, a bias-controlled multiplex PCR. Turning to the authors' computational methods: Nucleated cell counts per sample were estimated from amplification of reference gene primers within the assay. Sequence reads were collapsed and filtered to measure the absolute abundance of every unique TCRbeta CDR3 rearrangement. For each sample, productive Simpson clonality was calculated as the square root of Simpson's diversity index over productive rearrangements. Drawn from immuneACCESS, this table holds only the in-frame rearrangements with V and J called that TCRdb kept. Clones are partly lost; checked studies trace under half to an unresolved V gene and leave the rest unexplained. The D gene and trimming were derived from the DNA, and the V and J assignments and clone size from that table. This sample has under 200,000 clones in its table, and 86% of those were observed once. Jointly, the top ten make up 9.5% to 13% of the sample.

At one collaborating source in Seattle, patients were enrolled during active infection and were followed longitudinally through the course of disease. Each collaborating institution followed its own protocols to collect whole blood in K2EDTA tubes. For TCRbeta analysis, collaborators shipped samples in one of three forms: frozen whole blood, isolated PBMCs, or DNA extracted from either of those sample types. Sequences were obtained from peripheral blood. This chain joins TRBV7-9 to TRBJ1-3; 7 nucleotides in the junction match TRBD1. The receptor was derived from a woman aged 60 to 75 with COVID-19, enrolled during active disease. The nucleotide sequence is given as TGTGCCAGCAGCTTCACACAGGGGTCTGGAAACACCATATATTTT. Its protein is CASSFTQGSGNTIYF.